This TCR beta chain derives from a study of human T cells and chemical hapten exposure. The ends were cut back, 6 bases at V and 6 bases at J, with 7 bases in the middle. The CDR3 covers 11 residues. CDR1 SNHLY and CDR2 FYNNEI come from the germline V gene. Noted time point: patch test 2, 6 weeks after DPC sensitization. The treatment is: therapeutic diphenylcyclopropenone sensitization with weekly scalp DPC. The study's findings and limits: Relative to control repertoires, expanded TCRs gave rise to significantly more large CDR3 similarity clusters.

The sample holds a few counts of this clonotype. Its antigen is not identified. MiXCR, run by TCRdb on the RACE reads, gives a single entry per CDR3 protein. This sample has approximately 120,000 distinct CDR3 sequences; 9.2% occur once, and the top ten carry about 3%. This specimen consisted of whole blood, obtained in connection with sensitization to the hapten diphenylcyclopropenone (DPC). The chain joins TRBV2 to TRBJ2-3; TRBD2 might be the D (5 bases). This receptor was taken from a woman aged 40 to 50 with alopecia areata. Some clones in this sample may be carry-over from other donors' samples. CDR3 coding DNA: TGTGCCAGCAGACAGCGGGATACGCAGTATTTT. It yields the protein CASRQRDTQYF.